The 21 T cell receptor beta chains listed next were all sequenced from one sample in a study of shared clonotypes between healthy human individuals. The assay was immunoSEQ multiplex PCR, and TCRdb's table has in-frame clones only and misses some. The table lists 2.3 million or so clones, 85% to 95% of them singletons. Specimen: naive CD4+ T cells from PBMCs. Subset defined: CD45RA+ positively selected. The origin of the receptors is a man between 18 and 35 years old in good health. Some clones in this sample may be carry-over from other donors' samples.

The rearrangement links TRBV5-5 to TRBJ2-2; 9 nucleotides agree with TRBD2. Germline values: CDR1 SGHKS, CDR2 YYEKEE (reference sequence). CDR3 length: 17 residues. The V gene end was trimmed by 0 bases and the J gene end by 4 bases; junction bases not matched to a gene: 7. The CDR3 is CASSLVKLAGFTGELFF. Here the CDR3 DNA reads TGTGCCAGCAGCTTGGTGAAGCTAGCGGGATTCACCGGGGAGCTGTTTTTT. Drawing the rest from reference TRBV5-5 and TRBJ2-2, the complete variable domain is DAGVTQSPTHLIKTRGQQVTLRCSPISGHKSVSWYQQVLGQGPQFIFQYYEKEERGRGNFPDRFSARQFPNYSSELNVNALLLGDSALYLCASSLVKLAGFTGELFFGEGSRLTVL.

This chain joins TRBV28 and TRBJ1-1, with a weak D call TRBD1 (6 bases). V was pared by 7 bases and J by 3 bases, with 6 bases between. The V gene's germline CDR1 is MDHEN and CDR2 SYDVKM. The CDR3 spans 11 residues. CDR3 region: CASKGDTEAFF. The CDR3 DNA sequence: TGTGCCAGCAAGGGGGACACTGAAGCTTTCTTT. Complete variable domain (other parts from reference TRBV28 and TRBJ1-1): DVKVTQSSRYLVKRTGEKVFLECVQDMDHENMFWYRQDPGLGLRLIYFSYDVKMKEKGDIPEGYSVSREKKERFSLILESASTNQTSMYLCASKGDTEAFFGQGTRLTVV.

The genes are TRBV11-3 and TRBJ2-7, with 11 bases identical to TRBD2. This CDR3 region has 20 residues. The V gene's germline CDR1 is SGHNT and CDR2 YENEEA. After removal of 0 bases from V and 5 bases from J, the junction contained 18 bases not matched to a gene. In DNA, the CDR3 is TGTGCCAGCAGCTTAGAAAAGGGGCCTCTAGTAGCGGGAGGGCCAAACGAGCAGTACTTC. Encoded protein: CASSLEKGPLVAGGPNEQYF.

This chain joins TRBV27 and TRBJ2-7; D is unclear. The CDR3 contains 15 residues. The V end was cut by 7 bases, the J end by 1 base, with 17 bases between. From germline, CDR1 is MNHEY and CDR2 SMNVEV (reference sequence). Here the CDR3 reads CASTSLGQPSYEQYF. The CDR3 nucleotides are TGTGCCAGCACCTCTCTGGGCCAGCCATCCTACGAGCAGTACTTC.

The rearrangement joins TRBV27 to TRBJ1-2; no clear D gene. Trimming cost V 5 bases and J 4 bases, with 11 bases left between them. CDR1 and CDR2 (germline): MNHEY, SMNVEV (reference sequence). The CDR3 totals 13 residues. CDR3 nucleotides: TGTGCCAGCAGTCCCCGGGGAGGCTATGGCTACACCTTC. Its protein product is CASSPRGGYGYTF.

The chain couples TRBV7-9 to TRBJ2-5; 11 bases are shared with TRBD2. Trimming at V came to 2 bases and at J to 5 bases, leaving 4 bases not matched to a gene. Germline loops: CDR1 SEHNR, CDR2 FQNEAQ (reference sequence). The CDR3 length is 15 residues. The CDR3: CASSLRLAGIETQYF. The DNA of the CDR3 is TGTGCCAGCAGCTTAAGACTAGCGGGGATTGAGACCCAGTACTTC.

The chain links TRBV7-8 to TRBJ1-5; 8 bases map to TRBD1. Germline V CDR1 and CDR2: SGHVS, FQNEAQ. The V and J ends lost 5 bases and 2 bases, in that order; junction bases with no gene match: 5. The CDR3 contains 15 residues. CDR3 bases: TGTGCCAGCAGCCGGGACAGGTTCGGCAATCAGCCCCAGCATTTT. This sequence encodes CASSRDRFGNQPQHF.

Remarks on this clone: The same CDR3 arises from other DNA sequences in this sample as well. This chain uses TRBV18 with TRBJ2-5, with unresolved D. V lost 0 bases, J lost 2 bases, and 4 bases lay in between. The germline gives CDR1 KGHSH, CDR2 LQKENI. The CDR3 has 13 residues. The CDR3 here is CASSPPGQETQYF. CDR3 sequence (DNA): TGTGCCAGCTCACCACCGGGGCAAGAGACCCAGTACTTC. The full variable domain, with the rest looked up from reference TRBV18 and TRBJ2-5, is NAGVMQNPRHLVRRRGQEARLRCSPMKGHSHVYWYRQLPEEGLKFMVYLQKENIIDESGMPKERFSAEFPKEGPSILRIQQVVRGDSAAYFCASSPPGQETQYFGPGTRLLVL.

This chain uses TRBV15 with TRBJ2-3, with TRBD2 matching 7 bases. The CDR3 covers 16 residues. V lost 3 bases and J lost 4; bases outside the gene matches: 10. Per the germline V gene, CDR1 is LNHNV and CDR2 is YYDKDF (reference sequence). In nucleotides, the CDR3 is TGTGCCACCAGCAGGGTGGGGAGGGCGGACGCAGATACGCAGTATTTT. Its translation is CATSRVGRADADTQYF.

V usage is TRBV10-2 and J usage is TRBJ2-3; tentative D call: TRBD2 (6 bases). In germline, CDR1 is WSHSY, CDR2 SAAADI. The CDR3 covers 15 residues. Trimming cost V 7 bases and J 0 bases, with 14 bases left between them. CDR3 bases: TGCGCCAGCACTTTGGCGGGACCTAGCACAGATACGCAGTATTTT. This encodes CASTLAGPSTDTQYF.

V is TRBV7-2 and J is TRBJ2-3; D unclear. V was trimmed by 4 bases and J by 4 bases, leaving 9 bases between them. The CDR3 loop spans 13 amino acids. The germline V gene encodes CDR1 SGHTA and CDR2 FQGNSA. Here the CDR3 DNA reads TGTGCCAGCAGCTCCCAAATCTCAGATACGCAGTATTTT. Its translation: CASSSQISDTQYF.

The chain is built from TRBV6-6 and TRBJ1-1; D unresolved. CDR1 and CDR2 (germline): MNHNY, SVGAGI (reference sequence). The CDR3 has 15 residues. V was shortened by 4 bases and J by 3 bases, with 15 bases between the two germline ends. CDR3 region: CASSFNSLGDTEAFF. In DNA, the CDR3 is TGTGCCAGCAGTTTCAACAGCCTGGGAGACACTGAAGCTTTCTTT.

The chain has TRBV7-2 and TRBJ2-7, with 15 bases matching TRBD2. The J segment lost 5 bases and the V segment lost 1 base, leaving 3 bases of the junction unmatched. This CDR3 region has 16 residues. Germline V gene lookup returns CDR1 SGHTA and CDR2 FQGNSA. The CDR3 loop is CASSLGTSGRVDEQYF. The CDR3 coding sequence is TGTGCCAGCAGCTTAGGGACTAGCGGGAGGGTCGACGAGCAGTACTTC.

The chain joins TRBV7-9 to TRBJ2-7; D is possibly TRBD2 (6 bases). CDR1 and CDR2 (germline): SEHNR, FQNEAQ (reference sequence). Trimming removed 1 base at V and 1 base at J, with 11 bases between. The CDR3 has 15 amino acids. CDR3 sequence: CASSLVSGVSYEQYF. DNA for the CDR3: TGTGCCAGCAGCTTAGTATCGGGGGTATCCTACGAGCAGTACTTC.

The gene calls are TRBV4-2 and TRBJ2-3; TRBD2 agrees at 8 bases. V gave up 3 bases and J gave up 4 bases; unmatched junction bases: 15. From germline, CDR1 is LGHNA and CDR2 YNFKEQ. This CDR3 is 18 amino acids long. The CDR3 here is CASSQLRGGSGTADTQYF. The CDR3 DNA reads TGTGCCAGCAGCCAGCTAAGAGGGGGTAGCGGGACCGCAGATACGCAGTATTTT.

The CDR3 protein is CASALTGVSSYNEQFF. Written as DNA, the CDR3 is TGTGCCAGCGCGTTGACAGGGGTGAGCTCCTACAATGAGCAGTTCTTC. The chain recombines TRBV28 with TRBJ2-1, with 8 bases lining up with TRBD1. Germline lookup yields CDR1 MDHEN and CDR2 SYDVKM. There are 16 residues in the CDR3. Trimming removed 8 bases from V and 0 bases from J; junction bases left unmatched: 9.

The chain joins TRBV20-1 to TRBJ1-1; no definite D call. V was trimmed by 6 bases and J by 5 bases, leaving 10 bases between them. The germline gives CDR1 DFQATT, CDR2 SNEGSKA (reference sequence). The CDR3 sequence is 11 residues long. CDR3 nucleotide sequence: TGCAGTGCGGGGAGTGAGACTGAAGCTTTCTTT. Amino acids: CSAGSETEAFF.

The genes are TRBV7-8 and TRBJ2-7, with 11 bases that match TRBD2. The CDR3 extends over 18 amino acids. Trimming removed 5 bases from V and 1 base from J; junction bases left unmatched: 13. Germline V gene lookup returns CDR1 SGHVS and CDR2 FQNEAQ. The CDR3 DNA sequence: TGTGCCAGCAGCCACCAGAATAGCGGGAGGGCCCGTTCCTACGAGCAGTACTTC. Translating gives CASSHQNSGRARSYEQYF.

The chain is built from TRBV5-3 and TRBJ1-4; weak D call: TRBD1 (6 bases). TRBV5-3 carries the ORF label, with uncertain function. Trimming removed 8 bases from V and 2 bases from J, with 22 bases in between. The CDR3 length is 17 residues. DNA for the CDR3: TGTGCCAGCAACACCCCCCTCACAGGGATCACTAATGAAAAACTGTTTTTT. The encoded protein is CASNTPLTGITNEKLFF.

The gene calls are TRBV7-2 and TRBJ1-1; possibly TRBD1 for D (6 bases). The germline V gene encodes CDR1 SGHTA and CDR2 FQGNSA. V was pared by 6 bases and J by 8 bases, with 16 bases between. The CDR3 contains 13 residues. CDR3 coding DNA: TGTGCCAGCAGTACCGACAGGCGCCGAGAAGCTTTCTTT. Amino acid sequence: CASSTDRRREAFF.

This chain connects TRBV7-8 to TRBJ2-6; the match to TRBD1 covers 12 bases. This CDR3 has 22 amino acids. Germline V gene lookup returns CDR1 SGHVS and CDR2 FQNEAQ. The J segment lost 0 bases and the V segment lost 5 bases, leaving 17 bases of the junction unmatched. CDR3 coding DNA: TGTGCCAGCAGCCGCCTGCCTGGGACAGGGGGCGCAGGCGGCTCTGGGGCCAACGTCCTGACTTTC. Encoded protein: CASSRLPGTGGAGGSGANVLTF.